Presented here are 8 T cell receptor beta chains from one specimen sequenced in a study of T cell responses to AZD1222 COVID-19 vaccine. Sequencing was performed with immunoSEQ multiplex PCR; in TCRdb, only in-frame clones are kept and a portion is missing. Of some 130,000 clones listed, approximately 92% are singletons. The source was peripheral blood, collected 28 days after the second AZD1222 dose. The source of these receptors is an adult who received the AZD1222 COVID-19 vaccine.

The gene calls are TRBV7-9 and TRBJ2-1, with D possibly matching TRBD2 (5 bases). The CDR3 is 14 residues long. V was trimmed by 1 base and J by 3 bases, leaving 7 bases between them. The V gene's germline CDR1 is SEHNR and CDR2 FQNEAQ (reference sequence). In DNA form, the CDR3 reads TGTGCCAGCAGCTTAGGACTATACTACAATGAGCAGTTCTTC. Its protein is CASSLGLYYNEQFF.

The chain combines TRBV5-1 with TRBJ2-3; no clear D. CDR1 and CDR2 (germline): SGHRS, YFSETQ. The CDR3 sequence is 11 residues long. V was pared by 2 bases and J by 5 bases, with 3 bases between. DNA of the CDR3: TGCGCCAGCAGCTTAGAAGATACGCAGTATTTT. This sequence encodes CASSLEDTQYF.

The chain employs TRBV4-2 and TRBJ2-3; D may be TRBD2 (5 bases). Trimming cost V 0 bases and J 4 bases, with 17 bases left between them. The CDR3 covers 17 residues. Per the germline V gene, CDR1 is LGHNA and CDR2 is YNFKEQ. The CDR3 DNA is TGTGCCAGCAGCCAAGATTTGAGGGCCCGATCGGCAGATACGCAGTATTTT. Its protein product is CASSQDLRARSADTQYF.

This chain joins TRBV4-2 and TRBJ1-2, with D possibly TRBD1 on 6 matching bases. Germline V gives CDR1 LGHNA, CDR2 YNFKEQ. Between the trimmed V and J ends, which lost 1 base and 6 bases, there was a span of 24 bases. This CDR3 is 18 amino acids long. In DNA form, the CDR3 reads TGTGCCAGCAGCCAAGTTTATCTTTCCCCGACAGGTTCGGATGGCTACACCTTC. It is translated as CASSQVYLSPTGSDGYTF.

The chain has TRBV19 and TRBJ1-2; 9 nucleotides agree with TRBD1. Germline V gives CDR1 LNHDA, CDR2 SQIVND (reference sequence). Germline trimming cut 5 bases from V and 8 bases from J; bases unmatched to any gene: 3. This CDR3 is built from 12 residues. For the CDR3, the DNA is TGTGCCAGTAGTCGGGACAGGGCCGGCTACACCTTC. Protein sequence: CASSRDRAGYTF.

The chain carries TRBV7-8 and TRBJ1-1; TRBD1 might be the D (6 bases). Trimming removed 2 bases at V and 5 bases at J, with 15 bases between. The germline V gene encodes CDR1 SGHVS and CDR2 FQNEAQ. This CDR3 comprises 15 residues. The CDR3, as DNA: TGTGCCAGCAGCTTAAAGGGGGTAGAGAGGACTGAAGCTTTCTTT. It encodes CASSLKGVERTEAFF.

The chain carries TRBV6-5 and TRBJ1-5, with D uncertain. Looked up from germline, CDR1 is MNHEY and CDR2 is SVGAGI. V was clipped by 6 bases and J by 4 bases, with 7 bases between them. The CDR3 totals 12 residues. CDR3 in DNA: TGTGCCAGCAGATCACCTAATCAGCCCCAGCATTTT. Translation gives CASRSPNQPQHF.

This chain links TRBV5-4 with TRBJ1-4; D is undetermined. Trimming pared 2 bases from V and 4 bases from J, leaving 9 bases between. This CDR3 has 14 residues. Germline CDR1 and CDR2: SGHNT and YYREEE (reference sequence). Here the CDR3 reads CASSLGLNNEKLFF. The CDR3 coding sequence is TGTGCCAGCAGCTTAGGACTCAATAATGAAAAACTGTTTTTT.